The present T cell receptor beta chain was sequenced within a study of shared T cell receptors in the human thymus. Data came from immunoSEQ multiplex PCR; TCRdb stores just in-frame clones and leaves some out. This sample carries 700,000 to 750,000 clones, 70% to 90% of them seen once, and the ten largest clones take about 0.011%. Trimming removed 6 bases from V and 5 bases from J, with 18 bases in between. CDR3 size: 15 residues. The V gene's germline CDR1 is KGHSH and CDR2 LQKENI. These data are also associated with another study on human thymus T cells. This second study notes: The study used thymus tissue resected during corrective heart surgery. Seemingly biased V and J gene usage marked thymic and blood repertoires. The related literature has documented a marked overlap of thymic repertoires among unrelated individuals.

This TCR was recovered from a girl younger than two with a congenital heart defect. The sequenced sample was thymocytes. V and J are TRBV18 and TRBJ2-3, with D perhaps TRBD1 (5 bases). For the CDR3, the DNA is TGTGCCAGCTCGGCCCGGACGAGTCAGGGAGATACGCAGTATTTT. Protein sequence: CASSARTSQGDTQYF. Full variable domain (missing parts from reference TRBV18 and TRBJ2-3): NAGVMQNPRHLVRRRGQEARLRCSPMKGHSHVYWYRQLPEEGLKFMVYLQKENIIDESGMPKERFSAEFPKEGPSILRIQQVVRGDSAAYFCASSARTSQGDTQYFGPGTRLTVL.